The present T cell receptor beta chain was sequenced within a study of early T cells in non-severe SARS-CoV-2 infection. Study context: Chains were not paired, and sequencing was done on bulk RNA from unsorted whole blood. Study conclusions and caveats: Clonotype matching in VDJdb favored anti-spike CD8 responses and did not capture private and CD4 specificities.

Attachment of unique molecular identifiers to individual cDNA molecules was performed. MiXCR, applied by TCRdb to the 5' RACE reads, yields one record per CDR3 protein. The sample has tens of thousands of distinct CDR3 sequences, about 10% seen once. This clonotype was seen at least ten times. Its target is not known. Germline lookup yields CDR1 ENHRY and CDR2 SYGVKD. CDR3 length equals 14 residues. Trimming took off 0 bases at V and 1 base at J, with 4 bases between the two ends. The V and J genes are TRBV10-3 and TRBJ1-5; no firm D call. Sequenced material: whole blood, taken at baseline. The receptor comes from an adult who was a healthcare worker with PCR-confirmed SARS-CoV-2 infection or an uninfected control (not recorded which). DNA for the CDR3: TGTGCCATCAGTGAGTCTGACAGCAATCAGCCCCAGCATTTT. It is translated as CAISESDSNQPQHF.